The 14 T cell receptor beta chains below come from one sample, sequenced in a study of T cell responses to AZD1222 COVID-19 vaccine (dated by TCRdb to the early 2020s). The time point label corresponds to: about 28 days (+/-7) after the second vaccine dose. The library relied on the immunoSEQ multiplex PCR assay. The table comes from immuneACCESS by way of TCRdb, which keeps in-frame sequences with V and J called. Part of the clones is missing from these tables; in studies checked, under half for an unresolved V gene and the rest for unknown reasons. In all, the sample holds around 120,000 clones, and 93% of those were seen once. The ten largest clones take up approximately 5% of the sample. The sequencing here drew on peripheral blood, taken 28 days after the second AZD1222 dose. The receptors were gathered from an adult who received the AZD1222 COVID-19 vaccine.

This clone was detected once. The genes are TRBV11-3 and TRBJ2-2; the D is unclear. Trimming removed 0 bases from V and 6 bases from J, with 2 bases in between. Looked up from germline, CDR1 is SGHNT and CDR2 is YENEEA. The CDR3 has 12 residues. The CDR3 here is CASSLEPGELFF. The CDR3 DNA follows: TGTGCCAGCAGCTTAGAACCCGGGGAGCTGTTTTTT. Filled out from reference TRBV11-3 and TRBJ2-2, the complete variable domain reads EAGVVQSPRYKIIEKKQPVAFWCNPISGHNTLYWYLQNLGQGPELLIRYENEEAVDDSQLPKDRFSAERLKGVDSTLKIQPAELGDSAVYLCASSLEPGELFFGEGSRLTVL.

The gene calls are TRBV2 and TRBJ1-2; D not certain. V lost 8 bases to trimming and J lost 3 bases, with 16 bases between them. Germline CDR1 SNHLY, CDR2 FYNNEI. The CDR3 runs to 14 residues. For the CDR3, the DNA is TGTGCCAGCGGTTTAAGTCCCGTGGACTATGGCTACACCTTC. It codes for CASGLSPVDYGYTF.

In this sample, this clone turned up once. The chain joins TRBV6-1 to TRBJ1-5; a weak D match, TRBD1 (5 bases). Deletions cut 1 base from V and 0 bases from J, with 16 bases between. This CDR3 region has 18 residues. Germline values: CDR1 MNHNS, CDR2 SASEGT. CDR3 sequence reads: CASSEGVGGTFSNQPQHF. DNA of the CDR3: TGTGCCAGCAGTGAAGGTGTCGGGGGGACCTTTAGCAATCAGCCCCAGCATTTT.

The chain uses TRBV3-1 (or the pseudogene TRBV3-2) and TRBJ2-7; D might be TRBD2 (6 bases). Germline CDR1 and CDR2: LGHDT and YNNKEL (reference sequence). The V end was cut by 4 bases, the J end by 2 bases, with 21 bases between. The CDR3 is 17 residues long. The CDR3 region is CASSPLSPGVRPYEQYF. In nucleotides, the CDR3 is TGTGCCAGCAGCCCACTTAGCCCGGGGGTCCGCCCCTACGAGCAGTACTTC.

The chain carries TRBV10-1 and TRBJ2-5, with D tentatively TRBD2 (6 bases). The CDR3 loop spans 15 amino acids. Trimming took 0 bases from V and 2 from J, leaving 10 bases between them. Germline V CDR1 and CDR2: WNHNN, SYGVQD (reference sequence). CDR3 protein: CASSESIRGQETQYF. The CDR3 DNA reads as TGCGCCAGCAGTGAGTCGATACGGGGGCAAGAGACCCAGTACTTC.

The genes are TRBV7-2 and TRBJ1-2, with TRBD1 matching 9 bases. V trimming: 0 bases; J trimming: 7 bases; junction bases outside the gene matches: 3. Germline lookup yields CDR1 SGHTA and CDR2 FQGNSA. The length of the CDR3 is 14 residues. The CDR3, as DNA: TGTGCCAGCAGCTTAGCGGACAGGGGAGGTGGCTACACCTTC. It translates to CASSLADRGGGYTF.

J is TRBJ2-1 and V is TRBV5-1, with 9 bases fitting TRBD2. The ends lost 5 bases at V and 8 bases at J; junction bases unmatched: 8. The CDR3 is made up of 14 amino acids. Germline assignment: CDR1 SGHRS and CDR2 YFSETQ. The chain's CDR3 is CASRRASGEYEQFF. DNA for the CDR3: TGCGCCAGCAGGCGGGCTAGCGGGGAGTATGAGCAGTTCTTC.

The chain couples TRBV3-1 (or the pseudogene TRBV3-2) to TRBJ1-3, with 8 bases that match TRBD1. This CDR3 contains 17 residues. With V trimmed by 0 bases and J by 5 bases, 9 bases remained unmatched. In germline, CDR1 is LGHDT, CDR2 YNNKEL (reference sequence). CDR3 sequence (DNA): TGTGCCAGCAGCCAAGATATGAGCCGGGACAGGAGAAACACCATATATTTT. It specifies CASSQDMSRDRRNTIYF.

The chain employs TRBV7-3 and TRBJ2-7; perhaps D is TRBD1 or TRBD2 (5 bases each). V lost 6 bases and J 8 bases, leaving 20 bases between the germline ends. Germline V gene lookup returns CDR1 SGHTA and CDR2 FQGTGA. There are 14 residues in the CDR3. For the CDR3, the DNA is TGTGCCAGCAGTTTAGGGAATAGGGGAGCAAAGCAGTACTTC. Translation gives CASSLGNRGAKQYF.

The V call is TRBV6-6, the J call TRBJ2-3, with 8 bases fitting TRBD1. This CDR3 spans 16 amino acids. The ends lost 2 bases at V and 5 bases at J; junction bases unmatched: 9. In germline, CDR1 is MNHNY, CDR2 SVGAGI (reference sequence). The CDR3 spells CASSYLQGAEGDTQYF. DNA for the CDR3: TGTGCCAGCAGTTACCTGCAGGGGGCGGAGGGAGATACGCAGTATTTT.

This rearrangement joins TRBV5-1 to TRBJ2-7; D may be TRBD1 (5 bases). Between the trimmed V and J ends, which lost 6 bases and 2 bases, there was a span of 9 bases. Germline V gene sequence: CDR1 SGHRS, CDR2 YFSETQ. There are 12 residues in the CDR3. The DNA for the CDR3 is TGCGCCAGCACTGGGGCAGCCTACGAGCAGTACTTC. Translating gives CASTGAAYEQYF.

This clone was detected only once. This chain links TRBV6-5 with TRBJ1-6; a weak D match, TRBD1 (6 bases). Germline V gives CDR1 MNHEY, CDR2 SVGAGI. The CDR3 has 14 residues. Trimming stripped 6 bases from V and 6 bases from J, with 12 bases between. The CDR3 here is CASRTQGTNSPLHF. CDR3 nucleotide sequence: TGTGCCAGCAGAACCCAGGGGACTAATTCACCCCTCCACTTT.

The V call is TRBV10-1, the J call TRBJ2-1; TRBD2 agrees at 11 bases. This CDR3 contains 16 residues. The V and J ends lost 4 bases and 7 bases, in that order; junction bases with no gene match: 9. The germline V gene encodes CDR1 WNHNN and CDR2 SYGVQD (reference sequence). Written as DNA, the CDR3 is TGCGCCAGCAGTGGCGGTAGCGGGGGGGTAGAAAATGAGCAGTTCTTC. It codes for CASSGGSGGVENEQFF.

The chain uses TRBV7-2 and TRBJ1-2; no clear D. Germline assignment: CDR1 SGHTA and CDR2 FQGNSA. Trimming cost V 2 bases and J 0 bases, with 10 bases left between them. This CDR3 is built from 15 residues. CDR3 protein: CASSLTGGANYGYTF. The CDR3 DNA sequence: TGTGCCAGCAGCTTAACGGGCGGGGCTAACTATGGCTACACCTTC.